This T cell receptor (beta chain) was observed in a study of blood T cell repertoires in COVID-19. The overall study: COVID-19 samples from acute and convalescent phases originated in the United States, Italy and Spain. Sources were T cells, B-cell-depleted T cells, or PBMCs; the material itself was cDNA or gDNA.

Trimming took 3 bases from V and 9 from J, leaving 14 bases between them. Germline assignment: CDR1 ENHRY and CDR2 SYGVKD. This CDR3 region has 13 residues. As handled by the study authors: Nucleated cell number was recorded as an estimate derived from reference gene primer amplification. Some clones are missing from TCRdb's copy, which holds only in-frame ones; the method was immunoSEQ multiplex PCR. Clone size and V and J calls were adopted from that table, with D and trimming inferred from the DNA. Of under 250,000 clones in the sample, 88% were seen once. Seattle-derived patients entered the study during active infection and were followed longitudinally.

Sequenced: peripheral blood. The chain uses TRBV10-3 and TRBJ2-5; no definite D call. The origin of this receptor is a woman aged 25 to 39 with COVID-19, enrolled during active disease. This CDR3 reads CAISDGQFEAQYF. The CDR3 nucleotides are TGTGCCATCAGTGACGGTCAGTTTGAGGCCCAGTACTTC.